The 9 T cell receptor beta chains listed next were all sequenced from one sample in a study of shared clonotypes between healthy human individuals. Produced via immunoSEQ multiplex PCR; TCRdb's table is partial and in-frame only. This table has about 580,000 clones, 95% to 98% appearing once. CD45RO-negative, CCR7-selected cells formed the naive CD8 fraction, which excluded terminally differentiated effector memory CD45RA+ cells. Source material: naive CD8+ T cells sorted from blood. The receptors were sampled from a man aged 30-40 years in good health.

V and J are TRBV19 and TRBJ2-3; the D gene is possibly TRBD1 (5 bases). CDR1 is LNHDA, CDR2 SQIVND, per germline (reference sequence). Between the trimmed V and J ends, which lost 9 bases and 4 bases, there was a span of 23 bases. This CDR3 contains 16 residues. CDR3 nucleotide sequence: TGTGCCAGAGGCCTCTGGCGGACACTCCGGGCAGATACGCAGTATTTT. The encoded protein is CARGLWRTLRADTQYF.

CDR3 nucleotide sequence: TGTGCCAGCAGTTGGGCAGGGGGAGGTCAGCCCCAGCATTTT. It translates to CASSWAGGGQPQHF. The chain combines TRBV27 with TRBJ1-5, with 7 bases that match TRBD1. Looked up from germline, CDR1 is MNHEY and CDR2 is SMNVEV (reference sequence). The CDR3 contains 14 residues. V lost 4 bases to trimming and J lost 6 bases; unmatched junction nucleotides: 6.

This chain links TRBV7-8 with TRBJ1-2, with 7 nucleotides matching TRBD1. The CDR3 has 17 residues. Germline V CDR1 and CDR2: SGHVS, FQNEAQ. Trimming took 3 bases from V and 4 from J; bases not matched to a gene: 14. For the CDR3, the DNA is TGTGCCAGCAGCTTCAACACTGGACAGGCGTACATCTATGGCTACACCTTC. Its translation is CASSFNTGQAYIYGYTF.

The V call is TRBV29-1, the J call TRBJ2-2; 8 nucleotides agree with TRBD2. The V gene end was trimmed by 8 bases and the J gene end by 1 base; junction bases not matched to a gene: 3. Germline CDR1 is SQVTM and CDR2 is ANQGSEA. The CDR3 loop spans 13 amino acids. DNA of the CDR3: TGCAGCTTTAGCGGGGAGAACACCGGGGAGCTGTTTTTT. It yields the protein CSFSGENTGELFF.

V is TRBV14 and J is TRBJ2-7; tentatively, D is TRBD1 (5 bases). Looked up from germline, CDR1 is SGHDN and CDR2 is FVKESK. Trimming removed 4 bases at V and 3 bases at J, with 10 bases between. The CDR3 runs 13 residues. Here the CDR3 reads CASSPRQNYEQYF. The CDR3 DNA reads as TGTGCCAGCAGCCCGAGACAGAACTACGAGCAGTACTTC.

This chain uses TRBV18 with TRBJ2-1, with 8 bases aligning to TRBD2. Germline CDR1 and CDR2: KGHSH and LQKENI. The CDR3 length is 17 residues. J was trimmed by 6 bases and V by 3 bases; bases with no gene match: 13. CDR3 sequence: CASSPSQAGVKRNEQFF. The CDR3 DNA follows: TGTGCCAGCTCACCCTCCCAAGCGGGAGTTAAGCGCAATGAGCAGTTCTTC.

This chain uses TRBV6-5 with TRBJ2-7; possibly TRBD1 for D (5 bases). The CDR3 has 13 amino acids. Deletions cut 2 bases from V and 0 bases from J, with 5 bases between. Germline CDR1 is MNHEY and CDR2 is SVGAGI. The CDR3 here is CASSYQGSYEQYF. The CDR3 region has the DNA TGTGCCAGCAGTTACCAGGGCTCCTACGAGCAGTACTTC.

The rearrangement joins TRBV2 to TRBJ2-1; unclear D gene. Germline lookup yields CDR1 SNHLY and CDR2 FYNNEI. This CDR3 has 11 amino acids. The CDR3 DNA sequence: TGTGCTAGAGGCGAATACAATGAGCAGTTCTTC. Translated, it gives CARGEYNEQFF.

The chain combines TRBV5-5 with TRBJ2-2, with 8 bases identical to TRBD2. The CDR3 extends over 15 amino acids. V shed 7 bases and J 7 bases; nucleotides not matched to a gene: 12. The germline V gene has CDR1 SGHKS and CDR2 YYEKEE (reference sequence). The CDR3: CASLLGGRRSGELFF. CDR3 DNA: TGTGCCAGCCTCCTGGGCGGGAGGCGTAGCGGGGAGCTGTTTTTT.